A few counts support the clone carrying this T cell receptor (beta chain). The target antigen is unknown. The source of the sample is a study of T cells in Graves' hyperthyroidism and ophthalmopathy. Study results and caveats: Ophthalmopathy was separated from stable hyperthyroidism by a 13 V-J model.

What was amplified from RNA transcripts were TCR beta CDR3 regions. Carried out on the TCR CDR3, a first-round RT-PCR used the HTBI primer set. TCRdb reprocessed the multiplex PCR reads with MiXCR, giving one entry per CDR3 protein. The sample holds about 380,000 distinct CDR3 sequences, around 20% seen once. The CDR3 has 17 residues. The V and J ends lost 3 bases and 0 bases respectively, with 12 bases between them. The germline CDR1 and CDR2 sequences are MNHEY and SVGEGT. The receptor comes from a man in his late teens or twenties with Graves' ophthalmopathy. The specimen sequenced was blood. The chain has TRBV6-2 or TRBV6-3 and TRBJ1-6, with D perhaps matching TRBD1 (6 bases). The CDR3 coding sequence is TGTGCCAGCAGTTATGGGGGCCTCCGCTCCTATAATTCACCCCTCCACTTT. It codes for CASSYGGLRSYNSPLHF.